This TCR beta chain was recorded in a study of blood T cell repertoires in COVID-19 (dated by TCRdb to about 2020). With regard to the full study: Collaborator samples came from the United States, Italy and Spain and covered acute and convalescent phases of COVID-19. The material from the prospective study consisted of cDNA or gDNA derived from T cells, B-cell-depleted T cells, or PBMCs. Nearly every sample came with metadata listing a de-identified subject ID, COVID-19 status, age in years and sex. HLA class I and class II types, where available, came from metadata supplied by the sample provider rather than from assay-based typing. The repertoires were released in a freely available public database meant as a resource for research on the immune response to SARS-CoV-2. The samples were drawn from the first 160 participants of the ongoing ImmuneRACE study and from some 1,300 subjects provided by 6 global collaborators. Subjects who had been exposed to COVID-19, were actively infected with it, or had recovered from it provided the deeply sampled blood TCRbeta repertoires that made up the dataset. Points the paper makes about the study in general: Clinical and demographic metadata were provided uncurated, with the amount varying by source and participant.

On this clone: The antigen this receptor binds is unknown. Per-base quality was not reported, and no clone a single base away is much larger than it.

TCRbeta CDR3 regions were amplified from genomic DNA using the immunoSEQ Assay, a bias-controlled multiplex PCR. The study's own analysis went as follows. Nucleated cell counts per sample were estimated from amplification of reference gene primers within the assay. To quantify the absolute abundance of each unique TCRbeta CDR3 rearrangement, sequence reads were collapsed and filtered. Productive Simpson clonality was computed per sample as the square root of Simpson's diversity index over productive rearrangements. The immuneACCESS repertoire file appears here via TCRdb, limited to in-frame rearrangements. These files lack a portion of the clones; in checked studies, under half of the deficit traces to unresolved V genes, and the cause of the others is not known. V and J calls and clone size are copied from that table; D and trimming were computed from the DNA. The sample data list about 210,000 clones, and around 80% of these were observed just once. Of the sample, more than 9% falls within the top ten clones.

Whole blood was collected in K2EDTA tubes by collaborating institutions according to the institutions' own protocols. For TCRbeta analysis, collaborator samples were shipped as frozen whole blood, as isolated PBMCs, or as DNA extracted from either sample type. CDR1 and CDR2, per the germline V gene, are MGHRA and YSYEKL. Trimming takes 4 bases off V and 5 bases off J; junction bases not matched to a gene: 13. From its cysteine to its phenylalanine, the CDR3 spans 18 amino acids. Only the CDR3 region is kept as DNA, spanning 54 bases read in frame from base 1. The chain couples TRBV4-1 to TRBJ2-5, and 13 junctional nucleotides match TRBD2. The clonotype was recovered from a man aged 50 to 59 with active or convalescent COVID-19. The sequencing sample was made of peripheral blood. The nucleotide sequence reads as follows: TGCGCCAGCAGCCGAACCCTGACTAGCGGGGGGACCGGGGAGACCCAGTACTTC. Its translation is CASSRTLTSGGTGETQYF.